This T cell receptor beta chain is drawn from a study of blood T cell repertoires in COVID-19. Study background: Acute-phase and convalescent COVID-19 samples originated in the United States, Italy and Spain. T cells, B-cell-depleted T cells, or PBMCs provided the cDNA or gDNA that served as material.

CDR3 length: 15 amino acids. Trimming took 0 bases from V and 1 from J; bases not matched to a gene: 4. Germline CDR1 reads GTSNPN; CDR2 reads SVGIG (reference sequence). Study processing details: Reference gene primer amplification gave nucleated cell count estimates. The method was immunoSEQ multiplex PCR; TCRdb's version includes in-frame clones alone and lacks a portion of them. V and J calls and clone size are those listed in that table; D and trimming were worked out from the DNA. The sample lists 90,000 to 150,000 clones; almost 90% were seen once. The receptor's source is a woman aged 50 to 60 with active or convalescent COVID-19. Material: peripheral blood. The chain carries TRBV30 and TRBJ2-5; TRBD2 aligns across 8 bases. The CDR3 here is CAWSVLSGIQETQYF. Here the CDR3 DNA reads TGTGCCTGGAGTGTACTTAGCGGGATCCAAGAGACCCAGTACTTC.